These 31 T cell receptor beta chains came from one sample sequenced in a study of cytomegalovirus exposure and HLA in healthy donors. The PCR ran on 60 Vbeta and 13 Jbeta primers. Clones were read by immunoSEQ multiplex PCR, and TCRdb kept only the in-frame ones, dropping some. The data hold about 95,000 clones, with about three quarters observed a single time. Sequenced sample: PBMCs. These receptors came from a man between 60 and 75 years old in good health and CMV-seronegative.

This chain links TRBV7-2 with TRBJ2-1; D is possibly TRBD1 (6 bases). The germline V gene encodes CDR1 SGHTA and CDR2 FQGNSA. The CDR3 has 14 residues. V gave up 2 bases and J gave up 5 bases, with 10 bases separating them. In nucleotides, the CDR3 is TGTGCCAGCAGCTTACGGACAGCTAACAATGAGCAGTTCTTC. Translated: CASSLRTANNEQFF.

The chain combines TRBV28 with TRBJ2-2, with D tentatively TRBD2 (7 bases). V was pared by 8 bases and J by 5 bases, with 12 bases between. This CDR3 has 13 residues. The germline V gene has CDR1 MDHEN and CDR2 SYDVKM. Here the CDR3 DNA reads TGTGCCAGCGCGGGGGCAGGAACCGGGGAGCTGTTTTTT. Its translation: CASAGAGTGELFF.

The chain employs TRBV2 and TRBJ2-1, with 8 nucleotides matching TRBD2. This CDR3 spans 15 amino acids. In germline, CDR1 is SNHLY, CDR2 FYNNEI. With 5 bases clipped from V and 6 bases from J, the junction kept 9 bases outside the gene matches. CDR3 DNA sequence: TGTGCCAGCAGTCTGAGCGGGAGAGCTCCCAATGAGCAGTTCTTC. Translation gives CASSLSGRAPNEQFF.

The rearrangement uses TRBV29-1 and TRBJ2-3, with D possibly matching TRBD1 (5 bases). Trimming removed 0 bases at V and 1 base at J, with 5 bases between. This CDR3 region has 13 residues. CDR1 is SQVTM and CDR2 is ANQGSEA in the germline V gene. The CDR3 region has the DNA TGCAGCGTTGAAGAAGGGGGCACAGATACGCAGTATTTT. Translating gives CSVEEGGTDTQYF.

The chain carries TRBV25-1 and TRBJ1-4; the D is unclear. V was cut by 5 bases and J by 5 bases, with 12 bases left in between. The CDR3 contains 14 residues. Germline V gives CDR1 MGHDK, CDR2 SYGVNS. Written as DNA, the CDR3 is TGTGCCAGCAGTACAAGACACAAGAATGAAAAACTGTTTTTT. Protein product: CASSTRHKNEKLFF. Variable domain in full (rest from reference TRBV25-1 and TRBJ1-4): EADIYQTPRYLVIGTGKKITLECSQTMGHDKMYWYQQDPGMELHLIHYSYGVNSTEKGDLSSESTVSRIRTEHFPLTLESARPSHTSQYLCASSTRHKNEKLFFGSGTQLSVL.

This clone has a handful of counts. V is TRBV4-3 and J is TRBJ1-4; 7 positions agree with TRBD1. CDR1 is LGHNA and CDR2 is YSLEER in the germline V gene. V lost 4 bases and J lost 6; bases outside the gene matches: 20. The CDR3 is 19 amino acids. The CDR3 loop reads CASSPNLGVQGRRDEKLFF. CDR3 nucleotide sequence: TGCGCCAGCAGCCCCAACCTGGGGGTACAGGGGCGGAGGGATGAAAAACTGTTTTTT.

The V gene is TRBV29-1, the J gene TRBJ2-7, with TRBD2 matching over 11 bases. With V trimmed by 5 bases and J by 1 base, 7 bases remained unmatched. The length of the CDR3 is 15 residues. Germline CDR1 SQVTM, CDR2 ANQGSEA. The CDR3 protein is CSVLKLAGVSYEQYF. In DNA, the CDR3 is TGCAGCGTTCTAAAACTAGCGGGAGTGTCCTACGAGCAGTACTTC.

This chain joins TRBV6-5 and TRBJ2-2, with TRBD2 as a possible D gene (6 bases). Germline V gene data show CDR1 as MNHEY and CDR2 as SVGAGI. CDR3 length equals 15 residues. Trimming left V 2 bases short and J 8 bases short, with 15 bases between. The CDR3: CASSYDTGGLGELFF. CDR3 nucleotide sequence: TGTGCCAGCAGTTACGATACAGGAGGGCTTGGGGAGCTGTTTTTT.

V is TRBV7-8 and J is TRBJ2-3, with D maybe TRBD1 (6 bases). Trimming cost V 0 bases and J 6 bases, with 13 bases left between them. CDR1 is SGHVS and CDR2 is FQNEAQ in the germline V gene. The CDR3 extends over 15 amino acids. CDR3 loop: CASSLAQGRSDTQYF. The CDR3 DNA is TGTGCCAGCAGCTTAGCACAGGGAAGATCGGATACGCAGTATTTT.

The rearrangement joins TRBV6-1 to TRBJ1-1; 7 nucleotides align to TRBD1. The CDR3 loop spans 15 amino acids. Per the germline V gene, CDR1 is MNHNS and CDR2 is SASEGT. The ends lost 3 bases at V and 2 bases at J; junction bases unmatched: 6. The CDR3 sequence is CASSELSGGNTEAFF. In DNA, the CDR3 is TGTGCCAGCAGTGAGTTGTCAGGGGGTAACACTGAAGCTTTCTTT.

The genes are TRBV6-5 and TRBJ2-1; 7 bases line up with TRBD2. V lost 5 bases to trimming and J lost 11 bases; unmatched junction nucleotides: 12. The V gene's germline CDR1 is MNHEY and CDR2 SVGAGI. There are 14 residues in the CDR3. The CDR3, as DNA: TGTGCCAGCAGTCCGAGCGGGGCCGAGGGTCAGCAGTTCTTC. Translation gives CASSPSGAEGQQFF.

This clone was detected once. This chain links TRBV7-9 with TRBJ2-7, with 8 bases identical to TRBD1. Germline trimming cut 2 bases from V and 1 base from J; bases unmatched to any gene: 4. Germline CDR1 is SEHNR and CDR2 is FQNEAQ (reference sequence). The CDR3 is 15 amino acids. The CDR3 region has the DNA TGTGCCAGCAGCTTACCTCGGACAGGGTCCTACGAGCAGTACTTC. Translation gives CASSLPRTGSYEQYF.

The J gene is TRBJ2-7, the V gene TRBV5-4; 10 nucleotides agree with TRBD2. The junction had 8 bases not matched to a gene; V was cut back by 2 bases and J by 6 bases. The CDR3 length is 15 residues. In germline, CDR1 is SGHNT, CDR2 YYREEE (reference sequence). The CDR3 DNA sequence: TGTGCCAGCAGCTTAGCGGGAGGGTCCGGGCTCGAGCAGTACTTC. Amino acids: CASSLAGGSGLEQYF.

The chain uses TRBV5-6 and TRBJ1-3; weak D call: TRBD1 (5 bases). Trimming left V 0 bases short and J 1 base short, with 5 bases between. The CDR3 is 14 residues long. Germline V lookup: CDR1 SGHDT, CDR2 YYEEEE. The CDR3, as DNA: TGTGCCAGCAGCTTGGCAGGGTCTGGAAACACCATATATTTT. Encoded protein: CASSLAGSGNTIYF.

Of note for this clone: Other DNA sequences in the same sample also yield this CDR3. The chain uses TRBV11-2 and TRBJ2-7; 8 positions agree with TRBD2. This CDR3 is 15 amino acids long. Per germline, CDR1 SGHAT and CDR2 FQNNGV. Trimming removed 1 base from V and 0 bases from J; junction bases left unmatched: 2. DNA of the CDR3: TGTGCCAGCAGCTTAGCGGGGGGGAGCTCCTACGAGCAGTACTTC. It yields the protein CASSLAGGSSYEQYF.

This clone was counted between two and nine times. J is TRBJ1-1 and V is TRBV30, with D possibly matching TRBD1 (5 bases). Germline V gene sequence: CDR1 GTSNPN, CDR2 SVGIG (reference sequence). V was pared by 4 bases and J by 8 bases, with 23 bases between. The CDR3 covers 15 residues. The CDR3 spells CAWTKAKPGIPEAFF. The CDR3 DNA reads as TGTGCCTGGACTAAGGCGAAACCAGGGATCCCCGAAGCTTTCTTT. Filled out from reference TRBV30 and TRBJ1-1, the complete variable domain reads SQTIHQWPATLVQPVGSPLSLECTVEGTSNPNLYWYRQAAGRGLQLLFYSVGIGQISSEVPQNLSASRPQDRQFILSSKKLLLSDSGFYLCAWTKAKPGIPEAFFGQGTRLTVV.

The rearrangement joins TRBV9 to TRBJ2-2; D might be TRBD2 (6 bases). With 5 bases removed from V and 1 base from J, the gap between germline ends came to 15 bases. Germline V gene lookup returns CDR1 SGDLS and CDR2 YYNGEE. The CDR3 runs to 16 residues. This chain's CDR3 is CASSQGGGENTGELFF. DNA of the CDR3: TGTGCCAGCAGTCAGGGAGGCGGGGAGAACACCGGGGAGCTGTTTTTT.

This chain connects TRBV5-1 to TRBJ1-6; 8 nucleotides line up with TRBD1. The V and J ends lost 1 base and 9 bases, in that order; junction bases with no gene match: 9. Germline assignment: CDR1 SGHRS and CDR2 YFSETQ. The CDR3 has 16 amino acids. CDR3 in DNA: TGCGCCAGCAGCTTGAACCCGGACAGGGAGAGTTCACCCCTCCACTTT. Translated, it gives CASSLNPDRESSPLHF.

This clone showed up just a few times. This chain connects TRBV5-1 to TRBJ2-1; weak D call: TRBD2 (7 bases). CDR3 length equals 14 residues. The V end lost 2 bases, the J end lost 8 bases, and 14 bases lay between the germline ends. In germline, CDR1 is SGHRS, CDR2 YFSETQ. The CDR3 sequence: CASSFGGGSDEQFF. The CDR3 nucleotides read TGCGCCAGCAGCTTTGGCGGGGGCTCGGATGAGCAGTTCTTC.

CDR3 bases: TGCGCCAGCAGCTCGGGCGGGGGGCAAGAGACCCAGTACTTC. Amino acids: CASSSGGGQETQYF. The chain has TRBV5-1 and TRBJ2-5; TRBD2 agrees at 8 bases. J was trimmed by 2 bases and V by 3 bases; bases with no gene match: 3. The germline gives CDR1 SGHRS, CDR2 YFSETQ. The CDR3 is 14 amino acids.

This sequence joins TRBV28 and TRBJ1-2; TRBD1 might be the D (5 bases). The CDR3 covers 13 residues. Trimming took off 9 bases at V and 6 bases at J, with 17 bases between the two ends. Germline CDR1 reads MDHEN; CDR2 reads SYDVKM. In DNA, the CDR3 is TGTGCCAGTCATCAGGGAATTCTTGATGGCTACACCTTC. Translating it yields CASHQGILDGYTF.

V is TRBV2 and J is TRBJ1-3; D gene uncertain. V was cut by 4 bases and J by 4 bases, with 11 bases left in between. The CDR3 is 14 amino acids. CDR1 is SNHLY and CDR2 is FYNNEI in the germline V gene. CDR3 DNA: TGTGCCAGCAGTGTGGACTCTGGGGGAAACACCATATATTTT. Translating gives CASSVDSGGNTIYF.

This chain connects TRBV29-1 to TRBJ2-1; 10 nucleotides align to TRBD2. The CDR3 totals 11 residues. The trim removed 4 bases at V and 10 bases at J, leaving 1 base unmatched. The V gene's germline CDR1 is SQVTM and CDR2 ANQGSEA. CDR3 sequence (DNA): TGCAGCGTTGGGACTAGCGGCGAGCAGTTCTTC. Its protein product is CSVGTSGEQFF.

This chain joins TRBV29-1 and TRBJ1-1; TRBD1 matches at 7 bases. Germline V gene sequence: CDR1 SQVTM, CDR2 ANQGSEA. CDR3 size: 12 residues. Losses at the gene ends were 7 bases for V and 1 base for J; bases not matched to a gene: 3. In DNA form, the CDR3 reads TGCAGCGCGGGGGACAGGAACACTGAAGCTTTCTTT. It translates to CSAGDRNTEAFF.

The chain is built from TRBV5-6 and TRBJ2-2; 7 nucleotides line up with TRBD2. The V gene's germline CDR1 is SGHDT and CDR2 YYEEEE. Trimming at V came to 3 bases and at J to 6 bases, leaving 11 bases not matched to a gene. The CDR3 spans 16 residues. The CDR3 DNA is TGTGCCAGCAGCTGGGGGAGGGAAGAGTGGTCCGGGGAGCTGTTTTTT. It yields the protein CASSWGREEWSGELFF. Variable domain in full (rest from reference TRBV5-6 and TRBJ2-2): DAGVTQSPTHLIKTRGQQVTLRCSPKSGHDTVSWYQQALGQGPQFIFQYYEEEERQRGNFPDRFSGHQFPNYSSELNVNALLLGDSALYLCASSWGREEWSGELFFGEGSRLTVL.

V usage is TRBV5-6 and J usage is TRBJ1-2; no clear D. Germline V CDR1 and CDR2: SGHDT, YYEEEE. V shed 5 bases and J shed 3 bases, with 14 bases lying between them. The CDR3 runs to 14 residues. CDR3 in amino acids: CASRSVGDDYGYTF. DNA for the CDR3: TGTGCCAGCAGATCCGTGGGAGACGACTATGGCTACACCTTC.

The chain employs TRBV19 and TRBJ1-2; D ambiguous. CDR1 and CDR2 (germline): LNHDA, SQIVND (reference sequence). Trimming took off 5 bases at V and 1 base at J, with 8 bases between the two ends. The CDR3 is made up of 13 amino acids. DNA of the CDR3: TGTGCCAGTAGTCCCCGGGGTAACTATGGCTACACCTTC. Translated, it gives CASSPRGNYGYTF.

The CDR3 sequence is CASSLAGGASNEQFF. In DNA form, the CDR3 reads TGTGCCAGCAGCTTAGCGGGGGGGGCCAGTAATGAGCAGTTCTTC. The rearrangement joins TRBV7-2 to TRBJ2-1; the D gene is possibly TRBD2 (7 bases). Germline loops: CDR1 SGHTA, CDR2 FQGNSA. The length of the CDR3 is 15 residues. V lost 0 bases, J lost 7 bases, and 13 bases lay in between.

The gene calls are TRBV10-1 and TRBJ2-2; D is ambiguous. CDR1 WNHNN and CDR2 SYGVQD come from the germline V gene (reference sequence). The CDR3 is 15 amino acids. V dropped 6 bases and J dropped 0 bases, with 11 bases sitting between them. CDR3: CASSASSSNTGELFF. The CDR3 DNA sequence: TGCGCCAGCAGCGCTAGTAGTTCGAACACCGGGGAGCTGTTTTTT.

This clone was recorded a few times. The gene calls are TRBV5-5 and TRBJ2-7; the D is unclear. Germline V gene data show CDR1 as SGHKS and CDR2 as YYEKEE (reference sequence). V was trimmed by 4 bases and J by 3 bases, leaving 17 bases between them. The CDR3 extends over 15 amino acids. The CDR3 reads CASSHPLGASYEQYF. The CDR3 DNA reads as TGTGCCAGCAGCCACCCCCTGGGTGCTAGCTACGAGCAGTACTTC.

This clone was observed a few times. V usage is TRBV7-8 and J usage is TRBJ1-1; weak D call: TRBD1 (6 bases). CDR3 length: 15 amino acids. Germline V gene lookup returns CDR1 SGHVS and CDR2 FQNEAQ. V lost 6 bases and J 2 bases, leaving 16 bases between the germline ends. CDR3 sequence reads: CASRIDRFRNTEAFF. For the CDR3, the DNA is TGTGCCAGCAGAATTGACAGGTTCAGAAACACTGAAGCTTTCTTT. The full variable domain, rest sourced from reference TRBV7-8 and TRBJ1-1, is GAGVSQSPRYKVAKRGQDVALRCDPISGHVSLFWYQQALGQGPEFLTYFQNEAQLDKSGLPSDRFFAERPEGSVSTLKIQRTQQEDSAVYLCASRIDRFRNTEAFFGQGTRLTVV.